These T cell receptor beta chains were read from a single sample in a study of cytomegalovirus exposure and HLA in healthy donors. Using immunoSEQ multiplex PCR, the repertoire was profiled, and TCRdb retains in-frame clones only, with some absent. This sample contains 55,000 to 80,000 clones. Material for sequencing was PBMCs. The receptors stem from a middle-aged man in good health and CMV-seronegative. Both conserved end residues are part of each CDR3. The order of the fields is J gene, V gene, D gene, CDR3 protein, CDR3 DNA. The D gene is left open where the match is weak.

j_call: TRBJ2-7; v_call: TRBV4-1; d_call: .; cdr3_aa: CASSLTGVDDEQYF; cdr3_nt: TGCGCCAGCAGCCTTACAGGAGTGGACGACGAGCAGTACTTC
j_call: TRBJ1-1; v_call: TRBV5-1; d_call: .; cdr3_aa: CASSLAAGPSEAFF; cdr3_nt: TGCGCCAGCAGCTTGGCCGCGGGGCCGAGTGAAGCTTTCTTT
j_call: TRBJ2-1; v_call: TRBV7-3; d_call: TRBD2; cdr3_aa: CASSLGSGVYNEQFF; cdr3_nt: TGTGCCAGCAGCTTGGGTAGCGGGGTCTACAATGAGCAGTTCTTC
j_call: TRBJ1-5; v_call: TRBV18; d_call: .; cdr3_aa: CASSPGPKRNQPQHF; cdr3_nt: TGTGCCAGCTCACCGGGCCCTAAACGCAATCAGCCCCAGCATTTT
j_call: TRBJ1-4; v_call: TRBV5-4; d_call: .; cdr3_aa: CASSLSEANEKLFF; cdr3_nt: TGTGCCAGCAGCTTATCTGAGGCGAATGAAAAACTGTTTTTT
j_call: TRBJ1-1; v_call: TRBV5-1; d_call: TRBD1; cdr3_aa: CASSLQGSQYTEAFF; cdr3_nt: TGCGCCAGCAGCTTACAGGGGTCACAATACACTGAAGCTTTCTTT
j_call: TRBJ1-2; v_call: TRBV30; d_call: .; cdr3_aa: CAWVEGDPYGYTF; cdr3_nt: TGTGCCTGGGTTGAAGGGGATCCCTATGGCTACACCTTC
j_call: TRBJ2-7; v_call: TRBV29-1; d_call: .; cdr3_aa: CSVELPSSYEQYF; cdr3_nt: TGCAGCGTTGAACTCCCGTCTTCCTACGAGCAGTACTTC
j_call: TRBJ2-7; v_call: TRBV5-6; d_call: TRBD2; cdr3_aa: CASTTTSGYEQYF; cdr3_nt: TGTGCCAGCACCACGACTAGCGGCTACGAGCAGTACTTC
j_call: TRBJ2-7; v_call: TRBV2; d_call: .; cdr3_aa: CASNGETYEQYF; cdr3_nt: TGTGCCAGCAATGGAGAAACCTACGAGCAGTACTTC
j_call: TRBJ2-3; v_call: TRBV28; d_call: TRBD1; cdr3_aa: CASSWDRSTDTQYF; cdr3_nt: TGTGCCAGCAGTTGGGACAGGAGCACAGATACGCAGTATTTT
j_call: TRBJ2-4; v_call: TRBV11-2; d_call: .; cdr3_aa: CASRRAPAGNIQYF; cdr3_nt: TGTGCCAGCAGGCGTGCCCCCGCGGGAAACATTCAGTACTTC
j_call: TRBJ2-1; v_call: TRBV5-1; d_call: TRBD2; cdr3_aa: CASSLAGGSSYNEQFF; cdr3_nt: TGCGCCAGCAGCTTGGCGGGGGGAAGCTCCTACAATGAGCAGTTCTTC
j_call: TRBJ1-6; v_call: TRBV28; d_call: .; cdr3_aa: CASSFLVEEGSPLHF; cdr3_nt: TGTGCCAGCAGTTTCCTCGTGGAAGAGGGTTCACCCCTCCACTTT
j_call: TRBJ1-1; v_call: TRBV19; d_call: TRBD1; cdr3_aa: CASSIGMDRSYQNTEAFF; cdr3_nt: TGTGCCAGTAGTATTGGAATGGACAGGTCCTACCAGAACACTGAAGCTTTCTTT
j_call: TRBJ1-2; v_call: TRBV4-2; d_call: .; cdr3_aa: CASSPIQGFYGYTF; cdr3_nt: TGTGCCAGCAGCCCAATACAGGGATTCTATGGCTACACCTTC